The rows below give T cell receptor beta chains drawn from one sample of a study of CD8 T cells in ankylosing spondylitis. A single record per CDR3 protein comes from TCRdb applying MiXCR to the 5' RACE reads. The sample yields roughly 370,000 distinct CDR3 sequences, about a fifth seen once. Sequenced material: blood, either unsorted or a sorted T cell fraction (not recorded which). The source of these receptors is a male donor with ankylosing spondylitis. Both conserved end residues are part of each CDR3. A D gene is named only where the DNA matches it firmly. A clone size is listed for some rows: how often the clone was seen (once, few, many), or a class if it is expanded.

abundance | d_gene | j_gene | v_gene | CDR3nt | CDR3aa
few | NA | TRBJ1-5 | TRBV29-1 | TGCAGCGTTGCCGGGACACTTAATCAGCCCCAGCATTTT | CSVAGTLNQPQHF
NA | NA | TRBJ1-5 | TRBV6-1 | TGTGCCAGCAGTGAAATGGATTATAGCAATCAGCCCCAGCATTTT | CASSEMDYSNQPQHF
NA | NA | TRBJ1-6 | TRBV14 | TGTGCCAGCAGCCAAGGGACATTTACACCCCTCCACTTT | CASSQGTFTPLHF
NA | TRBD2 | TRBJ2-3 | TRBV6-2/TRBV6-3 | TGTGCCAGCAGTTACTCCGGAAAACTAGCGGGAGTACCAGATACGCAGTATTTT | CASSYSGKLAGVPDTQYF
NA | NA | TRBJ1-5 | TRBV9 | TGTGCCAGCAGCGTAGCGAGGCGGAGGGGATTGGAGCCCCAGCTTTTT | CASSVARRRGLEPQLF
few | TRBD1 | TRBJ1-2 | TRBV5-1 | TGCGCCAGCAGGACAACTCGGACAGGGCCACCAACTAATGGCTACACCTTC | CASRTTRTGPPTNGYTF
few | TRBD2 | TRBJ2-2 | TRBV11-2 | TGTGCCAGCAGCTCAACTGGGAGCGGGAGGGCCTTATACACCGGGGAGCTGTTTTTT | CASSSTGSGRALYTGELFF
NA | NA | TRBJ1-2 | TRBV7-8 | TGTGCCAGCAGCTTAGTAGCCACCGATGCCGGCGGCTACACCTTC | CASSLVATDAGGYTF
few | TRBD1 | TRBJ1-2 | TRBV5-5 | TGTGCCAGCCTACCGCAATTGATCCGGGACAGCTATGGCTACACCTTC | CASLPQLIRDSYGYTF
few | TRBD2 | TRBJ2-1 | TRBV25-1 | TGTGCCAGCACCAGCGGGAGGGTTTACAATGAGCAGTTCTTC | CASTSGRVYNEQFF
NA | NA | TRBJ1-1 | TRBV29-1 | TGCAGCGGGAGGCTTGGGGCCACTGAAGCTTTCTTT | CSGRLGATEAFF
NA | NA | TRBJ1-5 | TRBV16 | TGTGCCAGCAGCCAATCGCCTAGTTACGGTCAGCCCCAGCATTTT | CASSQSPSYGQPQHF
few | NA | TRBJ2-7 | TRBV15 | TGTGCCACCAGCAGAGAAGGGGATTACTACGAGCAGTACTTC | CATSREGDYYEQYF
few | NA | TRBJ1-1 | TRBV25-1 | TGTGCCAGCAGTGGTTATGGGGGCACTGAAGCTTTCTTT | CASSGYGGTEAFF
NA | NA | TRBJ2-3 | TRBV5-1 | TGCGCCAGCAGCTTGGACCCACAGGGAAAGACAGATACGCAGTATTTT | CASSLDPQGKTDTQYF
few | TRBD2 | TRBJ2-2 | TRBV2 | TGTGCCCGGACTAGCGGGAACACCGGGGAGCTGTTTTTT | CARTSGNTGELFF
few | TRBD1 | TRBJ2-3 | TRBV4-2 | TGTGCCAGCAGCGGCCGGGACAGCGACTTGAGTACGCAGTATTTT | CASSGRDSDLSTQYF
NA | NA | TRBJ2-1 | TRBV11-2 | TGTGCCAGCAGCTTAGGTGGCGCGAGCGGAGGTTCCTACAATGAGCAGTTCTTC | CASSLGGASGGSYNEQFF
few | TRBD2 | TRBJ2-2 | TRBV7-3 | TGTGCCAGCAGCCCTCCGGGGCTAGCGGGGGTGCCCGGGGAGCTGTTTTTT | CASSPPGLAGVPGELFF
NA | NA | TRBJ2-5 | TRBV28 | TGTGCCAGCAGTTTGGGGCAGGTCCCAGGGACCCAGTACTTC | CASSLGQVPGTQYF
NA | NA | TRBJ2-2 | TRBV3-1 | TGTGCCAGCAGCCAAGAGGGCAGCGTTGGCGGGGAGCTGTTTTTT | CASSQEGSVGGELFF
NA | TRBD1 | TRBJ2-7 | TRBV10-3 | TGTGCCATCAGTGTTATGGGACAGGGTTACGAGCAGTACTTC | CAISVMGQGYEQYF
few | NA | TRBJ2-1 | TRBV11-3 | TGTGCCAGCAGCTTACGGATCGGACCCAATGAGCAGTTCTTC | CASSLRIGPNEQFF
NA | NA | TRBJ1-2 | TRBV25-1 | TGTGCCAGCAGTTTTGAGGGCAGGGGCACCTATGGCTACACCTTC | CASSFEGRGTYGYTF
once | NA | TRBJ2-2 | TRBV20-1 | TGCAGTGCTACCTTAGGAGCCACCGGGGAGCTGTTTTTT | CSATLGATGELFF
NA | TRBD1 | TRBJ1-1 | TRBV27 | TGTGCCAGCAGTAATGGCCGGGACAGGGGTGAGGCTTTCTTT | CASSNGRDRGEAFF
many | TRBD2 | TRBJ2-5 | TRBV9 | TGTGCCAGCAATCGAGGGGCGGGGGACCAAGGGACCCAGTACTTC | CASNRGAGDQGTQYF